Listed below are T cell receptor beta chains from one sample, sequenced in a study of stem cell transplantation in POMP-related autoinflammatory disease. Libraries were prepared by immunoSEQ multiplex PCR; TCRdb keeps only in-frame clonotypes and omits some of them. Of about 4,900 clones in the sample, more than 90% were seen once. Sample: CD8+ T cells from PBMCs, taken after stem cell transplantation. All receptors come from a human patient with POMP-related autoinflammation and immune dysregulation (PRAID). Some T cells may be provided by the graft donor. Both conserved end residues are part of each CDR3. D genes are given only for firm matches. Expanded clones are given a class, and other clones once, few, many or no size at all.

once	TRBD1	TRBJ2-7	TRBV29-1	CSVEGPGQANSYEQYF	TGCAGCGTTGAAGGCCCGGGACAGGCGAACTCCTACGAGCAGTACTTC
.	.	TRBJ1-1	TRBV6-2/TRBV6-3	CASSYPRAGWSDTEAFF	TGTGCCAGCAGTTACCCCCGGGCAGGGTGGTCGGACACTGAAGCTTTCTTT
.	.	TRBJ1-4	TRBV7-9	CASSLSDGNEKLFF	TGTGCCAGCAGCTTATCGGACGGGAATGAAAAACTGTTTTTT
.	.	TRBJ1-6	TRBV18	CASSQAGTESSYNSPLHF	TGTGCCAGCTCACAGGCCGGGACCGAGAGCTCCTATAATTCACCCCTCCACTTT
.	.	TRBJ1-3	TRBV9	CASSVAGRSGNTIYF	TGTGCCAGCAGCGTAGCCGGGAGGTCTGGAAACACCATATATTTT
.	TRBD2	TRBJ2-7	TRBV5-6	CASSLSSGSYEQYF	TGTGCCAGCAGCTTGTCTAGCGGGAGCTACGAGCAGTACTTC
.	.	TRBJ2-1	TRBV6-5	CASSYGLNRRNEQFF	TGTGCCAGCAGTTACGGCCTAAATAGGCGAAATGAGCAGTTCTTC
.	.	TRBJ2-5	TRBV5-1	CASSLFNGGPMSETQYF	TGCGCCAGCAGCTTGTTCAACGGAGGGCCTATGAGCGAGACCCAGTACTTC
.	.	TRBJ2-1	TRBV19	CASSIVTGSYNEQFF	TGTGCCAGTAGTATAGTAACAGGCTCCTACAATGAGCAGTTCTTC
.	TRBD2	TRBJ2-7	TRBV6-5	CASSQGLAVTYEQYF	TGTGCCAGCAGCCAAGGACTAGCGGTGACCTACGAGCAGTACTTC
.	TRBD1	TRBJ2-1	TRBV19	CASRDSPYNEQFF	TGTGCCAGCCGGGACAGTCCGTACAATGAGCAGTTCTTC
.	.	TRBJ2-3	TRBV12-5	CASGPPAGPALSDTQYF	TGTGCTAGTGGTCCGCCAGCGGGCCCGGCCCTCTCAGATACGCAGTATTTT
.	.	TRBJ2-7	TRBV2	CASSGTRARSYEQYF	TGTGCCAGCAGTGGCACTAGGGCTAGATCCTACGAGCAGTACTTC
.	TRBD2	TRBJ2-1	TRBV19	CASQQRGGSYNEQFF	TGTGCCAGTCAGCAGCGGGGAGGCTCCTACAATGAGCAGTTCTTC
.	TRBD2	TRBJ2-7	TRBV6-2/TRBV6-3	CASSYPASGYHEQYF	TGTGCCAGCAGTTACCCGGCTAGCGGCTATCACGAGCAGTACTTC
.	.	TRBJ2-7	TRBV30	CAWTGSSYEQYF	TGTGCCTGGACGGGCAGCTCCTACGAGCAGTACTTC
.	TRBD2	TRBJ2-1	TRBV5-1	CASSFGGVGEQFF	TGCGCCAGCAGCTTTGGGGGGGTAGGTGAGCAGTTCTTC
.	.	TRBJ1-1	TRBV5-6	CASSSLTGPIVAFF	TGTGCCAGCAGTTCCTTGACGGGTCCTATCGTAGCTTTCTTT
.	.	TRBJ1-1	TRBV5-6	CASSLFPDTENTEAFF	TGTGCCAGCAGCTTGTTTCCCGACACTGAGAACACTGAAGCTTTCTTT
once	TRBD1	TRBJ2-5	TRBV7-3	CASSFGTGGFETQYF	TGTGCCAGCAGCTTTGGGACAGGGGGGTTCGAGACCCAGTACTTC
.	TRBD1	TRBJ2-7	TRBV27	CASSLSGGTGFYEQYF	TGTGCCAGCAGTTTATCGGGGGGGACAGGGTTCTACGAGCAGTACTTC
.	TRBD2	TRBJ2-1	TRBV2	CASSEVDSGRVYNEQFF	TGTGCCAGCAGTGAAGTGGATAGCGGGAGGGTCTACAATGAGCAGTTCTTC
few	TRBD1	TRBJ1-1	TRBV6-2/TRBV6-3	CASSHRDRGTEAFF	TGTGCCAGCAGTCACCGGGACAGGGGCACTGAAGCTTTCTTT
.	.	TRBJ2-7	TRBV7-9	CASSLDFGPARYEQYF	TGTGCCAGCAGCTTAGATTTTGGCCCCGCCCGCTACGAGCAGTACTTC
.	.	TRBJ2-7	TRBV6-5	CASSYQGSHEQYF	TGTGCCAGCAGTTACCAGGGGTCCCACGAGCAGTACTTC
.	.	TRBJ2-7	TRBV13	CASSTRLVPYEQYF	TGTGCCAGCAGCACCCGACTAGTTCCCTACGAGCAGTACTTC
.	.	TRBJ1-6	TRBV7-2	CASSLGQIHNSPLHF	TGTGCCAGCAGCTTAGGGCAGATTCATAATTCACCCCTCCACTTT
.	TRBD1	TRBJ1-6	TRBV4-3	CASSLDRVNSPLHF	TGCGCCAGCAGCCTGGACAGGGTTAATTCACCCCTCCACTTT
.	.	TRBJ1-1	TRBV5-6	CASSFRQNTEAFF	TGTGCCAGCAGCTTTCGTCAAAACACTGAAGCTTTCTTT
.	TRBD2	TRBJ2-7	TRBV19	CASSTRTSGDEQYF	TGTGCCAGTAGTACGCGGACTAGCGGTGACGAGCAGTACTTC
.	TRBD1	TRBJ2-3	TRBV29-1	CSVEGTGEHTDTQYF	TGCAGCGTCGAAGGGACAGGCGAACACACAGATACGCAGTATTTT